This entry lists 19 T cell receptor beta chains sequenced from one sample in a study of blood T cell repertoires in COVID-19. Measured with immunoSEQ multiplex PCR; TCRdb has only the in-frame clones, and not every one. This repertoire shows around 230,000 clones, around 85% found once; its top ten account for 3.3%. Sample: PBMCs or T cells enriched from blood (not recorded which). The receptors derive from a woman aged 40 to 50 with acute COVID-19.

This chain links TRBV5-1 with TRBJ2-3, with 7 bases lining up with TRBD2. The germline V gene has CDR1 SGHRS and CDR2 YFSETQ. The CDR3 has 15 residues. The V and J ends lost 0 bases and 4 bases, in that order; junction bases with no gene match: 5. CDR3 sequence: CASSLVGRPPDTQYF. CDR3 DNA: TGCGCCAGCAGCTTGGTCGGGAGGCCCCCAGATACGCAGTATTTT.

The chain has TRBV7-9 and TRBJ2-1, with D unresolved. The CDR3 covers 14 residues. In germline, CDR1 is SEHNR, CDR2 FQNEAQ (reference sequence). V was shortened by 7 bases and J by 0 bases, with 10 bases between the two germline ends. The CDR3 DNA reads as TGTGCCAGCATCCCCGTGAGCTCCTACAATGAGCAGTTCTTC. Protein sequence: CASIPVSSYNEQFF.

The genes are TRBV24-1 and TRBJ2-2; possible D gene TRBD2, 5 bases. This CDR3 has 12 amino acids. Germline values: CDR1 KGHDR, CDR2 SFDVKD. Trimming took 10 bases from V and 7 from J, leaving 12 bases between them. The CDR3 DNA follows: TGTGCCACTGAGTTAGCGATCGGGGAGCTGTTTTTT. Its translation: CATELAIGELFF.

This sequence joins TRBV7-8 and TRBJ2-7, with D tentatively TRBD1 (6 bases). CDR3 size: 13 residues. Germline CDR1 is SGHVS and CDR2 is FQNEAQ. V was pared by 1 base and J by 2 bases, with 6 bases between. The CDR3 spells CASSLGDTYEQYF. DNA for the CDR3: TGTGCCAGCAGCTTAGGGGACACCTACGAGCAGTACTTC.

The V gene is TRBV27, the J gene TRBJ1-6, with D possibly being TRBD1 (6 bases). Trimming took 4 bases from V and 3 from J, leaving 16 bases between them. Germline V gives CDR1 MNHEY, CDR2 SMNVEV (reference sequence). This CDR3 comprises 17 residues. The CDR3 protein is CASSSPRTASYNSPLHF. The DNA for the CDR3 is TGTGCCAGCAGTTCCCCCCGGACAGCCAGCTATAATTCACCCCTCCACTTT.

The chain carries TRBV3-1 (or the pseudogene TRBV3-2) and TRBJ2-1; D might be TRBD2 (5 bases). The V gene lost 0 bases and the J gene lost 4 bases, with 16 bases spanning the gap. The CDR3 has 17 amino acids. CDR1 is LGHDT, CDR2 YNNKEL, per germline (reference sequence). The CDR3 region has the DNA TGTGCCAGCAGCCAAGAAGTGGACCACGGGATTTACAATGAGCAGTTCTTC. Translation: CASSQEVDHGIYNEQFF.

The chain recombines TRBV5-1 with TRBJ2-3, with 7 bases aligning to TRBD1. The V gene's germline CDR1 is SGHRS and CDR2 YFSETQ. V trimming: 3 bases; J trimming: 1 base; junction bases outside the gene matches: 8. CDR3 length: 16 residues. The CDR3 loop is CASSSTGEWGTDTQYF. CDR3 in DNA: TGCGCCAGCAGCTCCACAGGGGAGTGGGGCACAGATACGCAGTATTTT.

This sequence joins TRBV5-1 and TRBJ2-1, with D hard to call. Trimming removed 5 bases from V and 0 bases from J, with 9 bases in between. CDR1 SGHRS and CDR2 YFSETQ come from the germline V gene. The CDR3 sequence is 14 residues long. CDR3 region: CASSRSSSYNEQFF. CDR3 DNA sequence: TGCGCCAGCAGTAGGTCTAGCTCCTACAATGAGCAGTTCTTC.

J is TRBJ1-3 and V is TRBV5-5; D uncertain. This CDR3 is built from 14 residues. V was pared by 4 bases and J by 1 base, with 9 bases between. Germline V gene lookup returns CDR1 SGHKS and CDR2 YYEKEE (reference sequence). The CDR3, as DNA: TGTGCCAGCAGCGGCGGTCCGTCTGGAAACACCATATATTTT. Protein: CASSGGPSGNTIYF. The full variable domain, rest sourced from reference TRBV5-5 and TRBJ1-3, is DAGVTQSPTHLIKTRGQQVTLRCSPISGHKSVSWYQQVLGQGPQFIFQYYEKEERGRGNFPDRFSARQFPNYSSELNVNALLLGDSALYLCASSGGPSGNTIYFGEGSWLTVV.

J is TRBJ2-1 and V is TRBV27; 7 nucleotides align to TRBD1. From germline, CDR1 is MNHEY and CDR2 SMNVEV (reference sequence). The V segment lost 2 bases and the J segment 4 bases; nucleotides outside the gene matches: 2. There are 14 residues in the CDR3. DNA of the CDR3: TGTGCCAGCAGTTTAGTACAGGGGTACAATGAGCAGTTCTTC. This encodes CASSLVQGYNEQFF.

V usage is TRBV19 and J usage is TRBJ2-1; 14 nucleotides align to TRBD2. The germline V gene has CDR1 LNHDA and CDR2 SQIVND (reference sequence). The CDR3 length is 15 residues. Trimming removed 5 bases from V and 6 bases from J; junction bases left unmatched: 3. In nucleotides, the CDR3 is TGTGCCAGTAGTCGGACTAGCGGGAGGTCCAATGAGCAGTTCTTC. The encoded protein is CASSRTSGRSNEQFF.

The J gene is TRBJ2-1, the V gene TRBV18; 10 bases map to TRBD2. Germline CDR1 is KGHSH and CDR2 is LQKENI. V was clipped by 0 bases and J by 6 bases; unmatched bases: 8. The CDR3 runs to 17 residues. As DNA, the CDR3 is TGTGCCAGCTCACCACCCAAACTAGCGGGACCCCCCAATGAGCAGTTCTTC. Encoded protein: CASSPPKLAGPPNEQFF.

The sample holds a few counts of this clone. J is TRBJ1-2 and V is TRBV2, with 8 bases that match TRBD1. The CDR3 has 13 amino acids. Losses at the gene ends were 11 bases for V and 2 bases for J; bases not matched to a gene: 7. Germline-derived CDR1 and CDR2 are SNHLY and FYNNEI. CDR3 sequence (DNA): TGTGCCGGAGACAGGGGAGAGAACTATGGCTACACCTTC. Translation: CAGDRGENYGYTF.

The rearrangement joins TRBV5-4 to TRBJ1-2; 8 bases match TRBD1. V dropped 0 bases and J dropped 7; count of bases not matched to a gene: 5. In germline, CDR1 is SGHNT, CDR2 YYREEE (reference sequence). This CDR3 contains 14 residues. The CDR3 region has the DNA TGTGCCAGCAGCTTGGATGTTCAGGGGGCTGGCTACACCTTC. This translates into CASSLDVQGAGYTF.

The CDR3 DNA reads as TGTGCCAGCAGCCGGGTGGGGAGGGAAGCTGAAGCTTTCTTT. It translates to CASSRVGREAEAFF. The V call is TRBV5-6, the J call TRBJ1-1; D gene ambiguous. The CDR3 consists of 14 residues. V was shortened by 4 bases and J by 6 bases, with 16 bases between the two germline ends. Germline CDR1 SGHDT, CDR2 YYEEEE.

This chain uses TRBV11-3 with TRBJ2-7; TRBD2 matches at 7 bases. Trimming took 0 bases from V and 5 from J; bases not matched to a gene: 7. The CDR3 runs to 15 residues. Germline assignment: CDR1 SGHNT and CDR2 YENEEA. The CDR3 spells CASSLDLAVEDEQYF. In DNA form, the CDR3 reads TGTGCCAGCAGCTTAGATCTAGCGGTAGAGGACGAGCAGTACTTC.

The V and J genes are TRBV4-2 and TRBJ1-4; weak D call: TRBD1 (5 bases). Trimming pared 0 bases from V and 4 bases from J, leaving 12 bases between. The CDR3 covers 16 residues. The germline V gene has CDR1 LGHNA and CDR2 YNFKEQ. CDR3 protein: CASSQDTQGLNEKLFF. DNA of the CDR3: TGTGCCAGCAGCCAAGATACGCAGGGCCTTAATGAAAAACTGTTTTTT.

This clone showed up just a few times. The genes are TRBV5-4 and TRBJ2-2, with TRBD2 matching 7 bases. This CDR3 region has 15 residues. The trim removed 1 base at V and 4 bases at J, leaving 4 bases unmatched. Germline V gene lookup returns CDR1 SGHNT and CDR2 YYREEE (reference sequence). As DNA, the CDR3 is TGTGCCAGCAGCTTGAAAGCGGGGCGCACCGGGGAGCTGTTTTTT. Amino acid sequence: CASSLKAGRTGELFF.

V and J are TRBV10-1 and TRBJ2-2; D might be TRBD2 (5 bases). CDR3 length equals 13 residues. Germline V CDR1 and CDR2: WNHNN, SYGVQD (reference sequence). V lost 10 bases to trimming and J lost 3 bases, with 12 bases between them. CDR3 DNA sequence: TGCGCCATAACGAGCGGTGACACCGGGGAGCTGTTTTTT. It encodes CAITSGDTGELFF.